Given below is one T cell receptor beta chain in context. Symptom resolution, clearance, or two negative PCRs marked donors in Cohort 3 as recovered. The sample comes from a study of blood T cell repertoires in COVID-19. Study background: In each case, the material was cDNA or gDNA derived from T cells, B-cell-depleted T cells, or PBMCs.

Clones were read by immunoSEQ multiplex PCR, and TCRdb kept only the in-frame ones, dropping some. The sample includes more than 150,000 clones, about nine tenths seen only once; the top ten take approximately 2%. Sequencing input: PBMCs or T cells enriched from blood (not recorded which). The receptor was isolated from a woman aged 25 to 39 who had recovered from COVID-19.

CDR3 nucleotides: TGTGCCAGCAGTGAGGTAGGACAGGGGTTCTACGAGCAGTACTTC. It is translated as CASSEVGQGFYEQYF. The gene calls are TRBV6-1 and TRBJ2-7; 9 nucleotides align to TRBD1. CDR1 and CDR2 from the germline V gene are MNHNS and SASEGT. After removal of 3 bases from V and 3 bases from J, the junction contained 6 bases not matched to a gene. CDR3 length: 15 amino acids.